This passage covers 30 T cell receptor beta chains from one sample sequenced in a study of post-analysis software for immune sequencing data. What these receptors recognize is not known. Presence of unique molecular identifiers characterized the TCR beta cDNA libraries. MiXCR was run by TCRdb on the PCR reads, yielding one entry per CDR3 protein. The sample includes about 540,000 distinct CDR3 sequences, around 36% of them seen just once. Broader study findings: The study found TRBV5-6, TRBV5-1 and TRBV20-1 among about five TRBV segments more frequent in patients than controls.

What was sequenced was blood. The receptors were gathered from a girl aged 2-17 years with multiple sclerosis.

With regard to this clonotype: The CDR3 ends on some other residue instead of the conserved phenylalanine or tryptophan, so this is likely a read error. V and J are TRBV15 and TRBJ2-1; no clear D gene. The V end was cut by 4 bases, the J end by 0 bases, with 10 bases between. This CDR3 is built from 15 residues. Germline V gives CDR1 LNHNV, CDR2 YYDKDF (reference sequence). For the CDR3, the DNA is TGTGCCACCAGCACCCTAGTAAGCTCCTACAATGAGCAGTTCTTA. Translated, it gives CATSTLVSSYNEQFL.

This clonotype turned up a few times. The V call is TRBV5-1, the J call TRBJ2-3, with D possibly TRBD1 on 6 matching bases. CDR3 length equals 14 residues. V was shortened by 0 bases and J by 2 bases, with 7 bases between the two germline ends. Per germline, CDR1 SGHRS and CDR2 YFSETQ. The chain's CDR3 is CASSLGTATDTQYF. In DNA, the CDR3 is TGCGCCAGCAGCTTGGGGACAGCCACAGATACGCAGTATTTT. Looking up the rest from reference TRBV5-1 and TRBJ2-3 gives the full variable domain: KAGVTQTPRYLIKTRGQQVTLSCSPISGHRSVSWYQQTPGQGLQFLFEYFSETQRNKGNFPGRFSGRQFSNSRSEMNVSTLELGDSALYLCASSLGTATDTQYFGPGTRLTVL.

The rearrangement joins TRBV6-2 or TRBV6-3 to TRBJ2-1; 13 bases agree with TRBD2. CDR1 and CDR2 (germline): MNHEY, SVGEGT. The length of the CDR3 is 15 residues. V was clipped by 7 bases and J by 4 bases; unmatched bases: 4. CDR3 nucleotides: TGTGCCAGCAACCAGGGACTAGCGGGATACAATGAGCAGTTCTTC. Translating gives CASNQGLAGYNEQFF.

The chain has TRBV7-9 and TRBJ1-4, with a tentative D call TRBD1 (5 bases). The CDR3 sequence is 17 residues long. The germline CDR1 and CDR2 sequences are SEHNR and FQNEAQ (reference sequence). Trimming shortened V by 5 bases and J by 5 bases, and 21 bases separated the two germline ends. This CDR3 is CASSLRDLGLINEKLFF. CDR3 bases: TGTGCCAGCAGCCTCCGGGACCTAGGACTTATAAATGAAAAACTGTTTTTT.

This clonotype was seen once. The genes are TRBV6-1 and TRBJ1-1; D is undetermined. V was shortened by 2 bases and J by 6 bases, with 19 bases between the two germline ends. This CDR3 contains 16 residues. Per the germline V gene, CDR1 is MNHNS and CDR2 is SASEGT. As DNA, the CDR3 is TGTGCCAGCAGTGAATTCTCTTGGGCCGAAAGGGCTGAAGCTTTCTTT. This gives the protein CASSEFSWAERAEAFF.

V usage is TRBV4-2 and J usage is TRBJ2-3; the match to TRBD2 covers 14 bases. CDR1 is LGHNA, CDR2 YNFKEQ, per germline. Losses at the gene ends were 1 base for V and 2 bases for J; bases not matched to a gene: 8. This CDR3 contains 19 residues. CDR3 residues: CASSQGTSGGPENTDTQYF. CDR3 nucleotides: TGTGCCAGCAGCCAAGGGACTAGCGGGGGGCCCGAGAACACAGATACGCAGTATTTT.

As DNA, the CDR3 is TGTGCCAGCAGTTTAGGGCCCCAGTACCAAGAGACCCAGTACTTC. Its protein is CASSLGPQYQETQYF. The V call is TRBV28, the J call TRBJ2-5; D uncertain. Germline CDR1 MDHEN, CDR2 SYDVKM. The V end was cut by 2 bases, the J end by 0 bases, with 10 bases between. This CDR3 region has 15 residues.

This clonotype was found a few times. DNA for the CDR3: TGTGCCAGCAGCTATGGACTAGGGGAAGAGACCCAGTACTTC. This codes for CASSYGLGEETQYF. The chain couples TRBV7-3 to TRBJ2-5; 7 nucleotides agree with TRBD2. This CDR3 is 14 amino acids long. Trimming at V came to 4 bases and at J to 3 bases, leaving 5 bases not matched to a gene. CDR1 and CDR2 from the germline V gene are SGHTA and FQGTGA.

V and J are TRBV4-1 and TRBJ1-2; D call uncertain. CDR3 length: 15 residues. Germline V lookup: CDR1 MGHRA, CDR2 YSYEKL. V was cut by 1 base and J by 4 bases, with 13 bases left in between. The chain's CDR3 is CASSQGMDFSYGYTF. In DNA form, the CDR3 reads TGCGCCAGCAGCCAAGGGATGGACTTCAGCTATGGCTACACCTTC.

The chain combines TRBV9 with TRBJ2-2; D unclear. The CDR3 is made up of 13 amino acids. Germline lookup yields CDR1 SGDLS and CDR2 YYNGEE. Deletions cut 4 bases from V and 6 bases from J, with 10 bases between. CDR3 sequence reads: CASSPNLAGELFF. In DNA form, the CDR3 reads TGTGCCAGCAGCCCCAATTTAGCCGGGGAGCTGTTTTTT.

This clonotype was seen only a few times. CDR3 sequence reads: CASSTTVGNNEQFF. The CDR3, as DNA: TGTGCCAGCAGCACGACGGTGGGTAACAATGAGCAGTTCTTC. The chain recombines TRBV7-8 with TRBJ2-1, with D uncertain. V lost 5 bases to trimming and J lost 5 bases, with 13 bases between them. This CDR3 spans 14 amino acids. CDR1 and CDR2 (germline): SGHVS, FQNEAQ.

A remark on this clonotype: A much larger clone differs from this one at a single base, so this may be a read error. The chain is built from TRBV4-1 and TRBJ2-1, with a possible D match to TRBD2 (5 bases). V dropped 1 base and J dropped 6 bases, with 13 bases sitting between them. The CDR3 covers 15 residues. Germline V CDR1 and CDR2: MGHRA, YSYEKL. CDR3 bases: TGCGCCAGCAGCCAAGGGGCGAGGGATTTCAATGAGCAGTTCTTC. Amino acids: CASSQGARDFNEQFF.

The V call is TRBV20-1, the J call TRBJ2-1; 7 bases map to TRBD2. Per the germline V gene, CDR1 is DFQATT and CDR2 is SNEGSKA (reference sequence). Germline trimming cut 7 bases from V and 0 bases from J; bases unmatched to any gene: 9. CDR3 length: 15 amino acids. CDR3 nucleotides: TGCAGTGGTCCCGGGACTATTAGCTCCTACAATGAGCAGTTCTTC. This codes for CSGPGTISSYNEQFF.

Only a few counts were recorded for this clonotype. This chain links TRBV6-5 with TRBJ2-3; 9 nucleotides agree with TRBD2. CDR3 size: 16 residues. Germline V gives CDR1 MNHEY, CDR2 SVGAGI. V lost 7 bases and J lost 2; bases outside the gene matches: 10. CDR3 nucleotide sequence: TGTGCCAGCATAGATGTGAGCGGGGGGAACACAGATACGCAGTATTTT. It specifies CASIDVSGGNTDTQYF.

The chain employs TRBV28 and TRBJ2-5; D is uncertain. The CDR3 totals 13 residues. The germline V gene encodes CDR1 MDHEN and CDR2 SYDVKM. V gave up 5 bases and J gave up 7 bases, with 14 bases separating them. The CDR3 region is CASSRNGFVTQYF. CDR3 nucleotide sequence: TGTGCCAGCAGTAGGAACGGTTTTGTGACCCAGTACTTC.

In its sample, this clonotype was seen a few times. Here the CDR3 reads CSATRGDSPLHF. CDR3 nucleotide sequence: TGCAGTGCTACCAGGGGTGATTCACCCCTCCACTTT. J is TRBJ1-6 and V is TRBV20-1; maybe TRBD1 (6 bases). The germline CDR1 and CDR2 sequences are DFQATT and SNEGSKA (reference sequence). The CDR3 is 12 residues long. Deletions cut 4 bases from V and 8 bases from J, with 9 bases between.

The gene calls are TRBV29-1 and TRBJ1-3, with D possibly TRBD1 on 6 matching bases. V was cut by 7 bases and J by 4 bases, with 11 bases left in between. The CDR3 contains 12 residues. The germline V gene has CDR1 SQVTM and CDR2 ANQGSEA. The CDR3 bases are TGCAGCGGACTCGGACAGGGAAACACCATATATTTT. Encoded protein: CSGLGQGNTIYF.

This clonotype was found a few times. The gene calls are TRBV6-6 and TRBJ1-2; D uncertain. CDR1 is MNHNY and CDR2 is SVGAGI in the germline V gene (reference sequence). The V gene lost 0 bases and the J gene lost 8 bases, with 7 bases spanning the gap. The CDR3 sequence is 12 residues long. CDR3 DNA sequence: TGTGCCAGCAGTTACTCCTCCGAGGGCTACACCTTC. This encodes CASSYSSEGYTF.

This clonotype was detected a few times. The chain has TRBV29-1 and TRBJ1-1, with no clear D. CDR3 length: 12 residues. V was trimmed by 4 bases and J by 1 base, leaving 7 bases between them. Per germline, CDR1 SQVTM and CDR2 ANQGSEA. The DNA of the CDR3 is TGCAGCGTTGGACACTCGAACACTGAAGCTTTCTTT. Residues: CSVGHSNTEAFF.

Ten or more counts support this clonotype. The V gene is TRBV11-1, the J gene TRBJ2-7, with 10 bases matching TRBD1. From germline, CDR1 is SGHAT and CDR2 FQDESV (reference sequence). Losses at the gene ends were 5 bases for V and 0 bases for J; bases not matched to a gene: 4. The CDR3 extends over 15 amino acids. For the CDR3, the DNA is TGTGCCAGCAGCCACCGGGACAGGGGCTCCTACGAGCAGTACTTC. Translation: CASSHRDRGSYEQYF.

The chain employs TRBV4-1 and TRBJ2-3; D is uncertain. This CDR3 has 15 residues. V was pared by 2 bases and J by 0 bases, with 9 bases between. CDR1 is MGHRA, CDR2 YSYEKL, per germline. The CDR3 protein is CASSQSAASTDTQYF. The CDR3 DNA follows: TGCGCCAGCAGCCAATCGGCTGCTAGCACAGATACGCAGTATTTT.

This clonotype was found a few times. CDR3 in amino acids: CASSGGLGGANEQFF. DNA of the CDR3: TGCGCCAGCAGTGGGGGGCTTGGTGGTGCCAATGAGCAGTTCTTC. The chain recombines TRBV5-1 with TRBJ2-1; D tentatively fits TRBD1 or TRBD2 (6 bases each). This CDR3 is 15 amino acids long. Germline-derived CDR1 and CDR2 are SGHRS and YFSETQ. Trimming cost V 5 bases and J 6 bases, with 18 bases left between them.

This clonotype was detected only a few times. The chain carries TRBV20-1 and TRBJ2-2, with 11 positions matching TRBD1. In germline, CDR1 is DFQATT, CDR2 SNEGSKA (reference sequence). This CDR3 region has 14 residues. Unmatched junction bases numbered 6, after V lost 6 bases and J lost 6 bases. CDR3 amino acids: CSAGRTGGPGELFF. In DNA form, the CDR3 reads TGCAGTGCCGGCCGGACAGGGGGCCCCGGGGAGCTGTTTTTT.

The rearrangement links TRBV24-1 to TRBJ2-5; the D gene is possibly TRBD2 (6 bases). V lost 5 bases, J lost 2 bases, and 11 bases lay in between. CDR3 size: 14 residues. Germline CDR1 KGHDR, CDR2 SFDVKD. CDR3 DNA sequence: TGTGCCACCAGTGGTGCAGGGACTCAAGAGACCCAGTACTTC. Amino acids: CATSGAGTQETQYF.

The sample holds a few counts of this clonotype. This chain connects TRBV5-1 to TRBJ2-1; either TRBD1 or TRBD2 may fit D (6 bases each). The CDR3 is 15 residues long. V shed 2 bases and J shed 6 bases, with 15 bases lying between them. Looked up from germline, CDR1 is SGHRS and CDR2 is YFSETQ. CDR3 sequence reads: CASSLNLGGGNEQFF. As DNA, the CDR3 is TGCGCCAGCAGCTTAAATCTGGGGGGCGGCAATGAGCAGTTCTTC. The variable domain in full, completed from reference TRBV5-1 and TRBJ2-1, reads KAGVTQTPRYLIKTRGQQVTLSCSPISGHRSVSWYQQTPGQGLQFLFEYFSETQRNKGNFPGRFSGRQFSNSRSEMNVSTLELGDSALYLCASSLNLGGGNEQFFGPGTRLTVL.

The chain is built from TRBV4-2 and TRBJ2-1; D not resolved. Germline assignment: CDR1 LGHNA and CDR2 YNFKEQ. V was shortened by 0 bases and J by 8 bases, with 8 bases between the two germline ends. The CDR3 is made up of 13 amino acids. The CDR3 region is CASSQDLDDEQFF. DNA for the CDR3: TGTGCCAGCAGCCAAGATCTAGATGATGAGCAGTTCTTC.

The chain has TRBV20-1 and TRBJ2-2; TRBD2 matches 9 bases. The CDR3 extends over 15 amino acids. V lost 0 bases, J lost 4 bases, and 3 bases stayed unmatched. Germline assignment: CDR1 DFQATT and CDR2 SNEGSKA (reference sequence). DNA for the CDR3: TGCAGTGCTAGAGAAGCGGGGGGTAGCACCGGGGAGCTGTTTTTT. Residues: CSAREAGGSTGELFF.

This clonotype has just a few counts. This chain connects TRBV20-1 to TRBJ2-5, with no clear D. This CDR3 comprises 13 residues. V was clipped by 1 base and J by 5 bases, with 11 bases between them. Germline values: CDR1 DFQATT, CDR2 SNEGSKA (reference sequence). The CDR3: CSARAISGETQYF. DNA for the CDR3: TGCAGTGCTAGAGCCATAAGTGGCGAGACCCAGTACTTC.

CDR3 region: CASSSSGVRYEQYF. The CDR3, as DNA: TGTGCCAGCTCTTCTTCCGGGGTTCGCTACGAGCAGTACTTC. J is TRBJ2-7 and V is TRBV28; a possible D gene is TRBD2 (5 bases). The length of the CDR3 is 14 residues. Per germline, CDR1 MDHEN and CDR2 SYDVKM. Trimming took 8 bases from V and 3 from J, leaving 17 bases between them.

This clonotype appeared once. The gene calls are TRBV10-1 and TRBJ2-7; D gene uncertain. Per germline, CDR1 WNHNN and CDR2 SYGVQD (reference sequence). The CDR3 covers 13 residues. V was pared by 5 bases and J by 7 bases, with 15 bases between. The DNA for the CDR3 is TGCGCCAGCAGTAACAAAGGACGCAATGAGCAGTACTTC. This sequence encodes CASSNKGRNEQYF.